Below, 20 T cell receptor beta chains from the same sample are listed, as sequenced in a study of cytomegalovirus exposure and HLA in healthy donors. PCR involved 60 Vbeta and 13 Jbeta primers. The data were produced by immunoSEQ multiplex PCR, yet TCRdb's version contains in-frame clones alone and is incomplete. The sample consists of around 160,000 clones, approximately 71% of them appearing once. Sequencing was done on a sample of PBMCs. Receptor source: a woman aged 18-29 years in good health and CMV-seropositive.

The J gene is TRBJ2-2, the V gene TRBV18, with D tentatively TRBD2 (5 bases). V lost 4 bases and J lost 5, with 8 bases in between. CDR1 and CDR2 from the germline V gene are KGHSH and LQKENI. CDR3 length: 13 amino acids. This CDR3 reads CASSLRTTGELFF. The CDR3 DNA is TGTGCCAGCTCACTAAGGACTACCGGGGAGCTGTTTTTT.

The chain carries TRBV6-5 and TRBJ1-2, with a possible D match to TRBD1 (6 bases). Trimming stripped 0 bases from V and 5 bases from J, with 10 bases between. Germline CDR1 and CDR2: MNHEY and SVGAGI. The CDR3 is made up of 14 amino acids. CDR3: CASSYSTGGYGYTF. In DNA form, the CDR3 reads TGTGCCAGCAGTTACTCGACAGGAGGATATGGCTACACCTTC.

The V call is TRBV7-2, the J call TRBJ1-2, with 9 bases that match TRBD1. Germline values: CDR1 SGHTA, CDR2 FQGNSA. This CDR3 region has 15 residues. V shed 3 bases, J shed 4 bases, and the junction held 6 bases outside the gene matches. This CDR3 reads CASSLGQGPLYGYTF. For the CDR3, the DNA is TGTGCCAGCAGCTTGGGACAGGGCCCTCTCTATGGCTACACCTTC.

This sequence joins TRBV9 and TRBJ2-5; a weak D match, TRBD1 (6 bases). CDR3 length: 16 amino acids. Looked up from germline, CDR1 is SGDLS and CDR2 is YYNGEE. The V end was cut by 3 bases, the J end by 5 bases, with 20 bases between. The CDR3 loop reads CASSASVVWQGETQYF. The CDR3 DNA reads as TGTGCCAGCAGCGCGTCCGTGGTGTGGCAGGGGGAGACCCAGTACTTC.

This chain joins TRBV5-1 and TRBJ2-3; 8 nucleotides match TRBD1. V lost 0 bases, J lost 6 bases, and 9 bases stayed unmatched. The length of the CDR3 is 16 residues. Germline CDR1 is SGHRS and CDR2 is YFSETQ. CDR3 coding DNA: TGCGCCAGCAGCTTGGGAGTCGGGACAGGTGGGGATACGCAGTATTTT. This codes for CASSLGVGTGGDTQYF.

This sequence joins TRBV19 and TRBJ2-5; 7 nucleotides line up with TRBD1. The J call may be in error: the DNA end matches TRBJ2-7 better. This CDR3 has 15 amino acids. Germline CDR1 is LNHDA and CDR2 is SQIVND (reference sequence). The CDR3 nucleotides are TGTGCCAGTAGTAACCGACAGGGCGTTTGGTACGAGCAGTACTTC. Translation gives CASSNRQGVWYEQYF.

This clone was seen more than once but under ten times. This sequence joins TRBV28 and TRBJ1-2; weak D call: TRBD1 (5 bases). The germline gives CDR1 MDHEN, CDR2 SYDVKM. V gave up 6 bases and J gave up 3 bases, with 14 bases separating them. The CDR3 is 14 amino acids. The CDR3: CASRLPTVYYGYTF. As DNA, the CDR3 is TGTGCCAGCAGACTTCCGACAGTGTACTATGGCTACACCTTC.

This chain uses TRBV5-1 with TRBJ2-1; 8 nucleotides line up with TRBD2. The CDR3 runs to 15 residues. V shed 4 bases and J 6 bases; nucleotides not matched to a gene: 9. Germline loops: CDR1 SGHRS, CDR2 YFSETQ. The CDR3 loop is CASSRSPGGGNEQFF. The CDR3 DNA reads TGCGCCAGCAGCCGCTCCCCCGGGGGGGGCAATGAGCAGTTCTTC.

This clone was detected only once. The gene calls are TRBV6-5 and TRBJ1-4; possible D gene TRBD1, 5 bases. V lost 0 bases and J 8 bases, leaving 10 bases between the germline ends. CDR3 length equals 14 residues. Germline V gives CDR1 MNHEY, CDR2 SVGAGI. The CDR3: CASSYSGGDEKLFF. DNA for the CDR3: TGTGCCAGCAGTTACTCCGGGGGGGACGAAAAACTGTTTTTT.

This rearrangement joins TRBV6-5 to TRBJ1-4; no clear D. V lost 0 bases to trimming and J lost 6 bases, with 11 bases between them. The germline V gene has CDR1 MNHEY and CDR2 SVGAGI. The CDR3 has 15 amino acids. CDR3 residues: CASSYSARPDEKLFF. In nucleotides, the CDR3 is TGTGCCAGCAGTTACTCGGCCAGGCCGGATGAAAAACTGTTTTTT.

This rearrangement joins TRBV6-6 to TRBJ1-5, with a tentative D call TRBD1 (5 bases). Looked up from germline, CDR1 is MNHNY and CDR2 is SVGAGI (reference sequence). This CDR3 comprises 15 residues. V was shortened by 3 bases and J by 0 bases, with 9 bases between the two germline ends. CDR3 sequence: CASSYFGGSNQPQHF. As DNA, the CDR3 is TGTGCCAGCAGTTATTTCGGGGGTAGCAATCAGCCCCAGCATTTT.

The chain employs TRBV7-6 and TRBJ2-7; TRBD2 aligns across 10 bases. V lost 5 bases to trimming and J lost 5 bases; unmatched junction nucleotides: 12. Germline V gene lookup returns CDR1 SGHVS and CDR2 FNYEAQ. The CDR3 loop spans 16 amino acids. Here the CDR3 reads CASSQGPSGSLNEQYF. The CDR3 region has the DNA TGTGCCAGCAGCCAAGGCCCTAGCGGGAGCCTTAACGAGCAGTACTTC.

The chain links TRBV28 to TRBJ1-1; 7 nucleotides match TRBD1. This CDR3 contains 14 residues. Germline lookup yields CDR1 MDHEN and CDR2 SYDVKM. V was pared by 5 bases and J by 5 bases, with 8 bases of the junction left unmatched. CDR3: CASSIPRGKTEAFF. The CDR3 DNA is TGTGCCAGCAGTATCCCCAGGGGGAAAACTGAAGCTTTCTTT.

V and J are TRBV29-1 and TRBJ2-1, with 8 bases aligning to TRBD1. The CDR3 has 14 amino acids. Germline V gene lookup returns CDR1 SQVTM and CDR2 ANQGSEA. The ends lost 1 base at V and 8 bases at J; junction bases unmatched: 7. The CDR3 spells CSVEVRDRIDEQFF. CDR3 sequence (DNA): TGCAGCGTTGAAGTCCGGGACAGGATCGATGAGCAGTTCTTC.

As to this clone: Within the sample, other DNA sequences also encode this same CDR3. The V and J genes are TRBV30 and TRBJ2-7; D gene ambiguous. From germline, CDR1 is GTSNPN and CDR2 SVGIG (reference sequence). V lost 0 bases and J 4 bases, leaving 7 bases between the germline ends. This CDR3 contains 12 residues. DNA of the CDR3: TGTGCCTGGAGTGTACTTTCGTACGAGCAGTACTTC. It yields the protein CAWSVLSYEQYF.

J is TRBJ1-1 and V is TRBV30; D is perhaps TRBD1 (6 bases). V was clipped by 3 bases and J by 5 bases, with 13 bases between them. This CDR3 has 13 residues. Germline CDR1 GTSNPN, CDR2 SVGIG (reference sequence). CDR3 coding DNA: TGTGCCTGGAGCCGCTGGGGGACAACTGAAGCTTTCTTT. As protein: CAWSRWGTTEAFF.

The rearrangement joins TRBV10-3 to TRBJ1-1; 8 bases fit TRBD1. Germline CDR1 ENHRY, CDR2 SYGVKD. The CDR3 totals 12 residues. J gave up 2 bases and V 10 bases, and 3 bases lay outside the gene matches. The CDR3 nucleotides read TGTGCCACCGGACAGGGCAACACTGAAGCTTTCTTT. Its translation: CATGQGNTEAFF.

The chain uses TRBV5-1 and TRBJ2-5, with 9 bases aligning to TRBD2. The V segment lost 7 bases and the J segment 1 base; nucleotides outside the gene matches: 2. The CDR3 extends over 13 amino acids. Germline values: CDR1 SGHRS, CDR2 YFSETQ. The CDR3 spells CASGRGGQETQYF. CDR3 DNA: TGCGCCAGCGGGCGGGGGGGCCAAGAGACCCAGTACTTC.

This chain links TRBV6-5 with TRBJ2-1; TRBD2 aligns across 9 bases. With 3 bases clipped from V and 7 bases from J, the junction kept 7 bases outside the gene matches. CDR1 is MNHEY, CDR2 SVGAGI, per germline. The CDR3 spans 15 residues. DNA for the CDR3: TGTGCCAGCAGTTATCTAGCGGGGCCACCTAATGAGCAGTTCTTC. It codes for CASSYLAGPPNEQFF.

The CDR3 loop is CASRWRAGGGSGGYEQYF. CDR3 bases: TGTGCCAGCAGGTGGAGGGCGGGAGGAGGATCTGGTGGCTACGAGCAGTACTTC. V gene TRBV2 combines with J gene TRBJ2-7, with TRBD2 matching over 8 bases. Trimming cost V 6 bases and J 3 bases; bases outside gene matches: 19. Looked up from germline, CDR1 is SNHLY and CDR2 is FYNNEI. The CDR3 runs to 18 residues.